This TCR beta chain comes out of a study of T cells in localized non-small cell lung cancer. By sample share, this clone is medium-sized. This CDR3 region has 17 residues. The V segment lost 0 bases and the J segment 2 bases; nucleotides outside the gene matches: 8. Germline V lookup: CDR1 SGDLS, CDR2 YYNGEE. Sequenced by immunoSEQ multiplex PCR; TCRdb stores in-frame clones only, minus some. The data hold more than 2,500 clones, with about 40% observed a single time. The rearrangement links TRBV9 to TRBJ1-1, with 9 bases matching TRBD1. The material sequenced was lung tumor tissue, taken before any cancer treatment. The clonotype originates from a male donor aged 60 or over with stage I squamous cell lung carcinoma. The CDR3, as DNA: TGTGCCAGCAGCGTAGACAGGGGGCTAAGAGTAAACACTGAAGCTTTCTTT. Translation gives CASSVDRGLRVNTEAFF.